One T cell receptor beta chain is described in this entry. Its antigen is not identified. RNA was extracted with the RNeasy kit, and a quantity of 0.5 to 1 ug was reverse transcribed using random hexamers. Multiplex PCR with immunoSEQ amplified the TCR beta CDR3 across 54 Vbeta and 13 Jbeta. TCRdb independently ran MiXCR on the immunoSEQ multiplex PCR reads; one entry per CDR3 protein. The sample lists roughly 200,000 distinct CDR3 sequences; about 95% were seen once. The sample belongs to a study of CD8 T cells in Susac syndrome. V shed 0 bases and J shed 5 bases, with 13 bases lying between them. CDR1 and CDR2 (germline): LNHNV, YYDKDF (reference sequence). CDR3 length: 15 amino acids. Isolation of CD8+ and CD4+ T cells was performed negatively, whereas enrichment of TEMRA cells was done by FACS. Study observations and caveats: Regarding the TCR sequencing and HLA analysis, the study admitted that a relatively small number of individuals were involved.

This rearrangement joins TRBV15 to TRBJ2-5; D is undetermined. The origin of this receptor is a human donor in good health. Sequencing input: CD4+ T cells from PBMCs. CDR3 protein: CATSRDVGTIETQYF. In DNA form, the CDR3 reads TGTGCCACCAGCAGAGATGTGGGAACGATCGAGACCCAGTACTTC.